This entry lists 30 T cell receptor beta chains sequenced from one sample in a study of blood T cell repertoires in COVID-19. Measured with immunoSEQ multiplex PCR; TCRdb has only the in-frame clones, and not every one. The sample contains tens of thousands of clones, 75% to 95% of which appear only once. Sequencing input: peripheral blood. Receptors were obtained from a man aged 45-65 years with active COVID-19.

This clone was observed a few times. The J gene is TRBJ1-4, the V gene TRBV12-3 or TRBV12-4; no reliable D call. The length of the CDR3 is 11 residues. Trimming removed 6 bases at V and 5 bases at J, with 4 bases between. For the CDR3, the DNA is TGTGCCAGCAGCTTGAATGAAAAACTGTTTTTT. Amino acids: CASSLNEKLFF.

The V call is TRBV29-1, the J call TRBJ2-2; TRBD1 matches 9 bases. Germline V CDR1 and CDR2: SQVTM, ANQGSEA. Trimming at V came to 7 bases and at J to 1 base, leaving 4 bases not matched to a gene. The CDR3 is made up of 14 amino acids. The CDR3 region is CSATGGVNTGELFF. The DNA for the CDR3 is TGCAGCGCCACAGGGGGCGTGAACACCGGGGAGCTGTTTTTT.

This chain links TRBV3-1 (or the pseudogene TRBV3-2) with TRBJ2-5, with D unresolved. The CDR3 is 12 amino acids. Germline values: CDR1 LGHDT, CDR2 YNNKEL (reference sequence). Deletions cut 2 bases from V and 4 bases from J, with 5 bases between. CDR3 DNA: TGTGCCAGCAGCCAAATAGTAGAGACCCAGTACTTC. Translated: CASSQIVETQYF.

V is TRBV6-6 and J is TRBJ1-2, with 9 nucleotides matching TRBD1. With 0 bases clipped from V and 1 base from J, the junction kept 3 bases outside the gene matches. CDR1 is MNHNY, CDR2 SVGAGI, per germline (reference sequence). This CDR3 contains 16 residues. The DNA of the CDR3 is TGTGCCAGCAGTTACTCACAGGGGGCGAGTAACTATGGCTACACCTTC. It encodes CASSYSQGASNYGYTF.

The gene calls are TRBV12-3 or TRBV12-4 and TRBJ2-7, with D tentatively TRBD1 (6 bases). The CDR3 totals 12 residues. V lost 4 bases and J lost 3, with 7 bases in between. CDR3 protein: CASSWDIYEQYF. The CDR3 coding sequence is TGTGCCAGCAGTTGGGACATCTACGAGCAGTACTTC.

Here the CDR3 reads CAIGTGVRGTGELFF. The CDR3 DNA sequence: TGTGCCATCGGGACAGGGGTGCGCGGCACCGGGGAGCTGTTTTTT. The chain is built from TRBV10-3 and TRBJ2-2, with 10 bases matching TRBD1. This CDR3 has 15 residues. Germline V gene lookup returns CDR1 ENHRY and CDR2 SYGVKD. Trimming at V came to 8 bases and at J to 4 bases, leaving 7 bases not matched to a gene.

The genes are TRBV7-9 and TRBJ2-6, with 7 nucleotides matching TRBD2. V shed 7 bases, J shed 4 bases, and the junction held 4 bases outside the gene matches. Germline V gives CDR1 SEHNR, CDR2 FQNEAQ (reference sequence). There are 14 residues in the CDR3. CDR3 sequence (DNA): TGTGCCAGCAACGGGGGGACCGGGGCCAACGTCCTGACTTTC. It specifies CASNGGTGANVLTF.

The chain is built from TRBV7-2 and TRBJ2-2; D may be TRBD1 (5 bases). The CDR3 runs to 15 residues. V was pared by 3 bases and J by 0 bases, with 8 bases between. Germline-derived CDR1 and CDR2 are SGHTA and FQGNSA. The CDR3 here is CASSFKGTNTGELFF. CDR3 in DNA: TGTGCCAGCAGCTTCAAGGGGACGAACACCGGGGAGCTGTTTTTT.

This sequence joins TRBV4-2 and TRBJ2-1; 10 bases fit TRBD2. The CDR3 runs 16 residues. Germline values: CDR1 LGHNA, CDR2 YNFKEQ. V shed 6 bases and J 4 bases; nucleotides not matched to a gene: 9. The CDR3 sequence is CASRPRVAGGYNEQFF. CDR3 sequence (DNA): TGTGCCAGCAGACCGAGGGTAGCGGGAGGTTACAATGAGCAGTTCTTC.

This rearrangement joins TRBV15 to TRBJ2-7, with D possibly being TRBD2 (6 bases). V was shortened by 6 bases and J by 1 base, with 16 bases between the two germline ends. CDR3 length equals 15 residues. Germline V CDR1 and CDR2: LNHNV, YYDKDF (reference sequence). The CDR3 region is CATSTPPGRSYEQYF. CDR3 in DNA: TGTGCCACCAGTACCCCCCCGGGGAGGTCCTACGAGCAGTACTTC. The complete variable domain, with remaining parts taken from reference TRBV15 and TRBJ2-7, reads DAMVIQNPRYQVTQFGKPVTLSCSQTLNHNVMYWYQQKSSQAPKLLFHYYDKDFNNEADTPDNFQSRRPNTSFCFLDIRSPGLGDTAMYLCATSTPPGRSYEQYFGPGTRLTVT.

V usage is TRBV2 and J usage is TRBJ2-2; 7 bases line up with TRBD1. The J segment lost 5 bases and the V segment lost 6 bases, leaving 6 bases of the junction unmatched. Germline V gene sequence: CDR1 SNHLY, CDR2 FYNNEI. This CDR3 region has 14 residues. CDR3 sequence reads: CASRGTEGTGELFF. CDR3 DNA: TGTGCCAGCAGAGGGACAGAGGGAACCGGGGAGCTGTTTTTT.

This sequence joins TRBV25-1 and TRBJ2-5; D is ambiguous. The CDR3 is 13 amino acids. CDR1 is MGHDK, CDR2 SYGVNS, per germline. The germline V and J ends were trimmed by 6 bases and 4 bases, with 12 bases remaining between them. This chain's CDR3 is CASSVTERETQYF. The CDR3 nucleotides are TGTGCCAGCAGCGTAACTGAGCGAGAGACCCAGTACTTC.

This clone showed up just a few times. The V and J genes are TRBV27 and TRBJ1-1; tentatively, D is TRBD1 (6 bases). Germline CDR1 is MNHEY and CDR2 is SMNVEV (reference sequence). V gave up 4 bases and J gave up 1 base, with 25 bases separating them. The CDR3 runs 19 residues. In DNA, the CDR3 is TGTGCCAGCAGTTCCCTTGGCCTTCACAGGGTACGTGGGAACACTGAAGCTTTCTTT. It codes for CASSSLGLHRVRGNTEAFF.

CDR3 in DNA: TGCAGTGCTAGCGGGGGGTATGGCTACACCTTC. Amino acids: CSASGGYGYTF. The chain has TRBV20-1 and TRBJ1-2; D is perhaps TRBD1 (5 bases). CDR3 size: 11 residues. The V and J ends lost 3 bases and 5 bases respectively, with 7 bases between them. CDR1 DFQATT and CDR2 SNEGSKA come from the germline V gene (reference sequence).

The chain recombines TRBV10-3 with TRBJ2-7; D gene uncertain. Between the trimmed V and J ends, which lost 8 bases and 4 bases, there was a span of 12 bases. The CDR3 has 12 residues. In germline, CDR1 is ENHRY, CDR2 SYGVKD. The CDR3 region is CAISPSSYEQYF. The DNA of the CDR3 is TGTGCCATCTCCCCGTCTAGTTACGAGCAGTACTTC.

The chain recombines TRBV6-2 or TRBV6-3 with TRBJ1-2, with D possibly matching TRBD1 (6 bases). CDR3 size: 13 residues. CDR1 and CDR2 (germline): MNHEY, SVGEGT. Trimming took off 5 bases at V and 2 bases at J, with 9 bases between the two ends. The CDR3, as DNA: TGTGCCAGCAGTCGACAGGAGAACTATGGCTACACCTTC. Amino acid sequence: CASSRQENYGYTF.

The chain employs TRBV2 and TRBJ2-5; TRBD1 agrees at 9 bases. From germline, CDR1 is SNHLY and CDR2 FYNNEI. The V segment lost 5 bases and the J segment 2 bases; nucleotides outside the gene matches: 6. The CDR3 totals 15 residues. Here the CDR3 reads CASSTYRGLQETQYF. DNA for the CDR3: TGTGCCAGCAGTACCTACAGGGGGCTTCAAGAGACCCAGTACTTC.

This clone came up once. V and J are TRBV30 and TRBJ2-3; D gene uncertain. V lost 0 bases, J lost 2 bases, and 15 bases lay in between. CDR3 length: 16 amino acids. The germline V gene encodes CDR1 GTSNPN and CDR2 SVGIG (reference sequence). The CDR3 sequence is CAWSVIQLRLTDTQYF. CDR3 in DNA: TGTGCCTGGAGTGTAATACAGCTTCGCCTCACAGATACGCAGTATTTT. Supplemented by reference TRBV30 and TRBJ2-3, the full variable domain reads SQTIHQWPATLVQPVGSPLSLECTVEGTSNPNLYWYRQAAGRGLQLLFYSVGIGQISSEVPQNLSASRPQDRQFILSSKKLLLSDSGFYLCAWSVIQLRLTDTQYFGPGTRLTVL.

The chain is built from TRBV6-5 and TRBJ1-1; no clear D gene. The CDR3 consists of 11 residues. The ends were cut back, 5 bases at V and 7 bases at J, with 8 bases in the middle. From germline, CDR1 is MNHEY and CDR2 SVGAGI. CDR3 nucleotide sequence: TGTGCCAGCAGTAGACGACATGAAGCTTTCTTT. It translates to CASSRRHEAFF.

The J gene is TRBJ2-7, the V gene TRBV29-1; D gene uncertain. Germline values: CDR1 SQVTM, CDR2 ANQGSEA. Trimming cost V 4 bases and J 3 bases, with 7 bases left between them. There are 11 residues in the CDR3. Here the CDR3 DNA reads TGCAGCGTTGCGCGTGACTACGAGCAGTACTTC. It encodes CSVARDYEQYF.

The chain links TRBV5-1 to TRBJ2-7; 7 positions match TRBD2. Germline loops: CDR1 SGHRS, CDR2 YFSETQ. CDR3 length: 17 residues. Germline trimming cut 0 bases from V and 0 bases from J; bases unmatched to any gene: 9. The CDR3 DNA is TGCGCCAGCAGCTTGGTGGGCGGGAGACAAAGCTCCTACGAGCAGTACTTC. This sequence encodes CASSLVGGRQSSYEQYF.

This sequence joins TRBV24-1 and TRBJ2-1; D unresolved. The CDR3 consists of 13 residues. Germline V gives CDR1 KGHDR, CDR2 SFDVKD. Trimming left V 1 base short and J 10 bases short, with 10 bases between. CDR3: CATSDLVVEEQFF. The CDR3 DNA follows: TGTGCCACCAGTGATTTAGTTGTAGAGGAGCAGTTCTTC.

The chain recombines TRBV13 with TRBJ1-3; 12 bases line up with TRBD1. The CDR3 sequence is 16 residues long. Germline CDR1 PRHDT, CDR2 FYEKMQ (reference sequence). Unmatched junction bases numbered 5, after V lost 5 bases and J lost 3 bases. CDR3 coding DNA: TGTGCCAGCAGCGGGGGACAGGGGGCTAATGGAAACACCATATATTTT. It encodes CASSGGQGANGNTIYF.

This sequence joins TRBV7-2 and TRBJ2-3; perhaps TRBD2 as D (5 bases). The CDR3 is 16 amino acids. Looked up from germline, CDR1 is SGHTA and CDR2 is FQGNSA. V was trimmed by 1 base and J by 0 bases, leaving 11 bases between them. The CDR3 protein is CASSLGTGTSTDTQYF. The CDR3 DNA is TGTGCCAGCAGCTTAGGGACTGGAACTAGCACAGATACGCAGTATTTT.

This CDR3 is CASSLAGNQGYEQYF. The CDR3 DNA reads TGTGCCAGCAGCTTAGCGGGAAACCAGGGGTACGAGCAGTACTTC. The rearrangement uses TRBV7-2 and TRBJ2-7; possible D gene TRBD1, 6 bases. The germline V gene encodes CDR1 SGHTA and CDR2 FQGNSA. This CDR3 contains 15 residues. Trimming removed 0 bases from V and 4 bases from J, with 13 bases in between. Combining the CDR3 with reference TRBV7-2 and TRBJ2-7 gives the whole variable domain GAGVSQSPSNKVTEKGKDVELRCDPISGHTALYWYRQSLGQGLEFLIYFQGNSAPDKSGLPSDRFSAERTGGSVSTLTIQRTQQEDSAVYLCASSLAGNQGYEQYFGPGTRLTVT.

Only a few counts were recorded for this clone. V and J are TRBV27 and TRBJ1-5; a weak D match, TRBD1 (6 bases). Between the trimmed V and J ends, which lost 3 bases and 4 bases, there was a span of 10 bases. There are 14 residues in the CDR3. CDR1 and CDR2 from the germline V gene are MNHEY and SMNVEV (reference sequence). The CDR3 loop is CASSFERGNQPQHF. In DNA form, the CDR3 reads TGTGCCAGCAGTTTCGAAAGGGGGAATCAGCCCCAGCATTTT.

The chain couples TRBV11-3 to TRBJ2-3; 7 bases line up with TRBD2. The germline gives CDR1 SGHNT, CDR2 YENEEA. The trim removed 5 bases at V and 4 bases at J, leaving 15 bases unmatched. This CDR3 is 17 amino acids long. Here the CDR3 reads CASSPMGGGLDADTQYF. As DNA, the CDR3 is TGTGCCAGCAGCCCCATGGGGGGGGGACTTGATGCAGATACGCAGTATTTT.

This chain uses TRBV7-6 with TRBJ1-1; 10 bases agree with TRBD1. This CDR3 has 13 residues. Unmatched junction bases numbered 1, after V lost 5 bases and J lost 4 bases. Germline-derived CDR1 and CDR2 are SGHVS and FNYEAQ. In nucleotides, the CDR3 is TGTGCCAGCAGCAGACAGGGGGCCACTGAAGCTTTCTTT. It yields the protein CASSRQGATEAFF.

The chain combines TRBV28 with TRBJ1-4, with a weak D call TRBD1 (6 bases). Trimming took 1 base from V and 5 from J, leaving 14 bases between them. Germline CDR1 and CDR2: MDHEN and SYDVKM. The CDR3 contains 16 residues. The CDR3 region has the DNA TGTGCCAGCAGTTTATTGTCCACAGGGCAAAATGAAAAACTGTTTTTT. This translates into CASSLLSTGQNEKLFF.

The chain uses TRBV5-6 and TRBJ2-1, with D possibly TRBD2 on 5 matching bases. CDR1 SGHDT and CDR2 YYEEEE come from the germline V gene. V lost 2 bases and J lost 5, with 8 bases in between. The CDR3 is made up of 13 amino acids. The CDR3 DNA sequence: TGTGCCAGCAGCTTCTTCGGGAACAATGAGCAGTTCTTC. Encoded protein: CASSFFGNNEQFF.